A selection of T cell receptor beta chains follows, all from one sample in a study of PD-L1 blockade in urothelial cancer. Here immunoSEQ multiplex PCR was the method, and the copy in TCRdb shows in-frame clones only, minus some. This sample carries approximately 50,000 clones, roughly four fifths of them seen once, and the ten largest clones take approximately 2.9%. The specimen comprised PBMCs, sampled around atezolizumab (anti-PD-L1) treatment. These receptors were collected from a man aged 70 or older with urothelial cancer. The CDR3 runs from the conserved cysteine through the conserved F or W. A D gene is named only where the DNA matches it firmly. Clone size is shown for a subset of rows, as once, few, many or a class of expanded clone.

d_gene,j_gene,abundance,len,v_gene,CDR3aa,CDR3nt
NA,TRBJ1-2,NA,15,TRBV4-2,CASSLRPDTNYGYTF,TGTGCCAGCAGCCTCCGCCCCGACACCAACTATGGCTACACCTTC
TRBD1,TRBJ1-2,NA,14,TRBV30,CAWRQGQSNYGYTF,TGTGCCTGGAGACAGGGACAGTCTAACTATGGCTACACCTTC
TRBD1,TRBJ1-1,NA,15,TRBV18,CASSPPAGGNTEAFF,TGTGCCAGCTCACCACCGGCAGGGGGGAACACTGAAGCTTTCTTT
NA,TRBJ1-5,NA,13,TRBV5-1,CASSLDINQPQHF,TGCGCCAGCAGCTTGGACATCAATCAGCCCCAGCATTTT
NA,TRBJ1-1,NA,14,TRBV5-8,CASRRAVRNTEAFF,TGTGCCAGCAGGCGGGCCGTCCGGAACACTGAAGCTTTCTTT
NA,TRBJ1-2,once,14,TRBV5-1,CASSPGGPERGYTF,TGCGCCAGCAGCCCGGGGGGCCCCGAACGTGGCTACACCTTC
NA,TRBJ1-2,NA,15,TRBV7-3,CASIPPGRQNYGYTF,TGTGCCAGCATCCCGCCGGGCAGACAGAACTATGGCTACACCTTC
NA,TRBJ2-1,NA,14,TRBV27,CASSVRLSYNEQFF,TGTGCCAGCAGTGTTAGACTGAGTTACAATGAGCAGTTCTTC
TRBD1,TRBJ1-1,NA,15,TRBV19,CASSQTTRGQGEAFF,TGTGCCAGTAGCCAAACCACCCGGGGACAGGGGGAAGCTTTCTTT
TRBD1,TRBJ2-6,NA,16,TRBV4-3,CASSQDGTGGANVLTF,TGCGCCAGCAGCCAAGATGGGACAGGTGGGGCCAACGTCCTGACTTTC
TRBD2,TRBJ2-5,few,18,TRBV7-9,CASSLGSASGTLGETQYF,TGTGCCAGCAGCTTAGGCTCGGCTAGCGGGACCCTAGGGGAGACCCAGTACTTC
NA,TRBJ1-4,few,12,TRBV5-4,CASSLGRGKLFF,TGTGCCAGCAGCTTGGGCAGGGGAAAACTGTTTTTT
NA,TRBJ2-7,NA,13,TRBV2,CASSESNGGEQYF,TGTGCCAGCAGTGAATCGAACGGGGGCGAGCAGTACTTC
NA,TRBJ2-3,few,14,TRBV2,CASSRLATTDTQYF,TGTGCCAGCAGTCGGTTAGCTACCACAGATACGCAGTATTTT
NA,TRBJ2-1,NA,13,TRBV7-2,CASSSGVWNEQFF,TGTGCCAGCAGTTCAGGGGTGTGGAATGAGCAGTTCTTC
TRBD1,TRBJ2-7,NA,15,TRBV7-2,CASSLGQGGSYEQYF,TGTGCCAGCAGCCTGGGACAGGGCGGCTCCTACGAGCAGTACTTC
NA,TRBJ2-7,NA,15,TRBV6-6,CASQYRSTITYEQYF,TGTGCCAGCCAATATAGATCTACCATAACCTACGAGCAGTACTTC
NA,TRBJ2-2,NA,15,TRBV6-1,CASSDYGGNTGELFF,TGTGCCAGCAGTGACTACGGGGGGAACACCGGGGAGCTGTTTTTT
NA,TRBJ1-3,NA,15,TRBV7-2,CASSSFQGRENTIYF,TGTGCCAGCAGTTCATTCCAGGGAAGAGAAAACACCATATATTTT
TRBD2,TRBJ2-4,few,14,TRBV30,CARAGQTTKNIQYF,TGTGCCAGAGCGGGGCAGACTACCAAAAACATTCAGTACTTC
NA,TRBJ2-5,NA,15,TRBV7-3,CASSIIGGVSETQYF,TGTGCCAGCAGCATCATTGGAGGGGTATCAGAGACCCAGTACTTC
NA,TRBJ2-2,NA,14,TRBV4-3,CASSQSSNTGELFF,TGCGCCAGCAGCCAATCGAGTAACACCGGGGAGCTGTTTTTT
NA,TRBJ1-5,few,15,TRBV6-1,CASSVYSSVDQPQHF,TGTGCCAGCAGTGTTTATAGCTCCGTGGATCAGCCCCAGCATTTT
NA,TRBJ1-5,NA,14,TRBV28,CASSPPYSNQPQHF,TGTGCCAGCAGTCCCCCGTATAGCAATCAGCCCCAGCATTTT
NA,TRBJ2-5,NA,14,TRBV7-6,CASSLGPLMETQYF,TGTGCCAGCAGCTTAGGGCCCTTGATGGAGACCCAGTACTTC
NA,TRBJ1-1,NA,11,TRBV14,CASSQYTEAFF,TGTGCCAGCAGTCAGTACACTGAAGCTTTCTTT
TRBD1,TRBJ2-7,NA,14,TRBV6-6,CASRSGQGIDEQYF,TGTGCCAGCAGGTCGGGACAGGGAATCGACGAGCAGTACTTC
NA,TRBJ1-6,NA,14,TRBV7-3,CASSHGQQNSPLHF,TGTGCCAGCAGCCACGGACAGCAGAATTCACCCCTCCACTTT
TRBD2,TRBJ2-1,once,14,TRBV5-1,CASSRREGYNEQFF,TGCGCCAGCAGCCGGCGGGAGGGGTACAATGAGCAGTTCTTC
NA,TRBJ2-3,NA,13,TRBV10-2,CASKSTSTDTQYF,TGCGCCAGCAAATCGACTAGCACAGATACGCAGTATTTT
TRBD1,TRBJ2-5,NA,15,TRBV5-1,CASSLTGQHQETQYF,TGCGCCAGCAGCTTGACGGGACAGCACCAAGAGACCCAGTACTTC
TRBD2,TRBJ2-7,NA,14,TRBV18,CASSPGGGDYEQYF,TGTGCCAGCTCACCGGGCGGGGGGGACTACGAGCAGTACTTC
NA,TRBJ1-1,NA,14,TRBV6-5,CASSYGAPSAEAFF,TGTGCCAGCAGTTACGGGGCCCCCTCGGCTGAAGCTTTCTTT
TRBD2,TRBJ2-1,NA,16,TRBV9,CASSATGLAVYNEQFF,TGTGCCAGCAGCGCCACGGGACTAGCGGTGTACAATGAGCAGTTCTTC
TRBD1,TRBJ1-1,NA,14,TRBV5-1,CASSPGQGATEAFF,TGCGCCAGCAGCCCGGGACAGGGGGCAACTGAAGCTTTCTTT
NA,TRBJ2-1,NA,14,TRBV27,CASSDRGFYNEQFF,TGTGCCAGCAGTGACAGAGGATTTTACAATGAGCAGTTCTTC
NA,TRBJ2-7,NA,13,TRBV5-5,CASSFGPEGEQYF,TGTGCCAGCAGCTTCGGTCCAGAGGGCGAGCAGTACTTC
TRBD1,TRBJ1-1,NA,14,TRBV7-9,CASSTGALNTEAFF,TGTGCCAGCAGCACAGGGGCCCTGAACACTGAAGCTTTCTTT
TRBD2,TRBJ2-7,NA,14,TRBV5-6,CASSFGLAGVEQYF,TGTGCCAGCAGCTTCGGACTAGCGGGAGTCGAGCAGTACTTC
TRBD1,TRBJ2-3,NA,15,TRBV30,CAWSTTGGRADTQYF,TGTGCCTGGAGTACGACAGGGGGCAGGGCAGATACGCAGTATTTT
TRBD1,TRBJ2-1,NA,15,TRBV19,CASTSSDRGYNEQFF,TGTGCCAGTACCTCCTCGGACAGGGGGTACAATGAGCAGTTCTTC
NA,TRBJ2-7,NA,14,TRBV29-1,CSVTGRGASYEQYF,TGCAGCGTTACGGGTCGGGGGGCCTCCTACGAGCAGTACTTC
TRBD1,TRBJ1-1,NA,13,TRBV2,CASQGQMNTEAFF,TGTGCCAGTCAGGGACAGATGAACACTGAAGCTTTCTTT
TRBD1,TRBJ2-6,NA,17,TRBV4-3,CASSQQTGDSGANVLTF,TGCGCCAGCAGCCAACAGACAGGGGACTCTGGGGCCAACGTCCTGACTTTC
NA,TRBJ1-1,NA,15,TRBV5-1,CASSLVPGANTEAFF,TGCGCCAGCAGCTTGGTTCCAGGCGCGAACACTGAAGCTTTCTTT
NA,TRBJ2-5,NA,15,TRBV9,CASSVRGDSQETQYF,TGTGCCAGCAGTGTGCGGGGGGACAGCCAAGAGACCCAGTACTTC
TRBD1,TRBJ1-4,NA,15,TRBV6-5,CASTPSGTENEKLFF,TGTGCCAGCACCCCCTCCGGGACAGAGAATGAAAAACTGTTTTTT
NA,TRBJ1-4,NA,14,TRBV29-1,CSVEDGQGGEKLFF,TGCAGCGTTGAGGACGGGCAGGGCGGCGAAAAACTGTTTTTT
TRBD1,TRBJ2-2,once,15,TRBV5-1,CASSLGQGDTGELFF,TGCGCCAGCAGCCTGGGACAGGGGGACACCGGGGAGCTGTTTTTT
NA,TRBJ2-6,few,13,TRBV7-9,CASTSRGANVLTF,TGTGCCAGCACCTCGAGGGGGGCCAACGTCCTGACTTTC
NA,TRBJ2-2,NA,13,TRBV28,CATQEEFTGELFF,TGTGCCACCCAAGAGGAGTTCACCGGGGAGCTGTTTTTT
TRBD1,TRBJ2-5,NA,15,TRBV5-4,CASSYGTGRQETQYF,TGTGCCAGCAGCTACGGGACAGGTCGACAAGAGACCCAGTACTTC
NA,TRBJ1-2,few,13,TRBV6-1,CASSDRGGYGYTF,TGTGCCAGCAGTGACAGGGGCGGCTATGGCTACACCTTC
TRBD1,TRBJ1-5,NA,15,TRBV6-1,CASSEGQYSNQPQHF,TGTGCCAGCAGTGAGGGACAGTATAGCAATCAGCCCCAGCATTTT
TRBD2,TRBJ2-3,once,19,TRBV5-1,CASSPRPGGTRTSTDTQYF,TGCGCCAGCAGCCCGCGGCCGGGGGGGACGAGAACTAGCACAGATACGCAGTATTTT
NA,TRBJ2-5,NA,14,TRBV15,CATSESRVTETQYF,TGTGCCACTAGCGAGTCCAGGGTTACAGAGACCCAGTACTTC
NA,TRBJ1-1,few,14,TRBV6-1,CASSEAGGLAEAFF,TGTGCCAGCAGTGAAGCTGGGGGGTTGGCTGAAGCTTTCTTT
NA,TRBJ1-2,few,17,TRBV21-1,CASSHLGSGATNYGYTF,TGTGCCAGCAGCCACCTCGGGTCAGGGGCTACGAACTATGGCTACACCTTC